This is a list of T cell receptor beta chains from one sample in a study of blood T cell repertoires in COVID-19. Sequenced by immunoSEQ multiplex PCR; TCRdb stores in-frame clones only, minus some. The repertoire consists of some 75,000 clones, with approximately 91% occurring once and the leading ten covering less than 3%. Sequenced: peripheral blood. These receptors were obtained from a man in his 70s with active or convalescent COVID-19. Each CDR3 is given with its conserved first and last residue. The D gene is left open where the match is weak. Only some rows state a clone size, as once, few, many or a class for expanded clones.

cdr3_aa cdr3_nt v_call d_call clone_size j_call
CASSPWTGVYSPLHF TGTGCCAGCAGCCCCTGGACAGGGGTCTATTCACCCCTCCACTTT TRBV3-1/TRBV3-2 TRBD1 . TRBJ1-6
CASSFLTRYNEQFF TGTGCCAGCAGCTTTCTTACTAGATACAATGAGCAGTTCTTC TRBV13 . . TRBJ2-1
CASSLVAGTTWEQFF TGTGCCAGCAGCTTAGTGGCGGGGACTACGTGGGAGCAGTTCTTC TRBV7-2 TRBD2 . TRBJ2-1
CASSPGQGGDQPQHF TGTGCCAGCTCACCGGGACAGGGAGGGGATCAGCCCCAGCATTTT TRBV18 TRBD1 . TRBJ1-5
CASSQVGGSTQYF TGTGCCAGCAGCCAAGTAGGGGGAAGTACGCAGTATTTT TRBV3-1/TRBV3-2 . . TRBJ2-3
CASSSLVSSYEQYF TGTGCCAGCAGCTCTTTGGTGAGCTCCTACGAGCAGTACTTC TRBV3-1/TRBV3-2 . few TRBJ2-7
CASSQGAGGLDNEQFF TGTGCCAGCAGCCAAGGAGCGGGGGGGCTTGACAATGAGCAGTTCTTC TRBV4-2 TRBD2 . TRBJ2-1
CASREGGIYNSPLHF TGTGCCAGCAGGGAGGGTGGAATCTATAATTCACCCCTCCACTTT TRBV6-5 . . TRBJ1-6
CASRPGQGADTQYF TGTGCCAGTAGACCGGGACAGGGAGCAGATACGCAGTATTTT TRBV19 TRBD1 . TRBJ2-3
CASSPRGVLDTQYF TGTGCCAGCTCACCAAGAGGCGTCCTAGATACGCAGTATTTT TRBV18 . . TRBJ2-3
CASTQGGNQPQHF TGTGCCAGTACACAGGGGGGCAATCAGCCCCAGCATTTT TRBV28 TRBD1 . TRBJ1-5
CASSSGQGQGIQYF TGTGCCAGCAGCTCCGGACAGGGCCAGGGCATTCAGTACTTC TRBV7-9 TRBD1 . TRBJ2-4
CASSYSIGGGGHEQFF TGTGCCAGCAGTTACTCGATAGGGGGGGGCGGTCATGAGCAGTTCTTC TRBV6-5 . . TRBJ2-1
CASSPRQGRAGETQYF TGTGCCAGTAGTCCCCGACAGGGTAGGGCCGGGGAGACCCAGTACTTC TRBV19 TRBD1 once TRBJ2-5
CASSLVGGPDTQYF TGTGCCAGCAGCTTAGTCGGGGGGCCAGATACGCAGTATTTT TRBV11-2 . . TRBJ2-3
CATSDLGPEGRETQYF TGTGCCACCAGTGATTTGGGCCCTGAAGGGAGGGAGACCCAGTACTTC TRBV24-1 . few TRBJ2-5